The present entry profiles one T cell receptor beta chain with its context. The antigen is undetermined. An end of the junction does not agree with germline; a read error may underlie this. The source of the sample is a study of tumor and adjacent non-tumor tissue in lung cancer. At the level of the study: Stage I to III disease affected some 11 men and about 5 women aged roughly 31 to 76. Each sample yielded a few million productive TCRbeta reads on average.

This sample's RNA came from whole unsorted tissue. A modified ARM-PCR protocol with three rounds of nested PCR amplified TCRbeta. TCRdb reprocessed the multiplex PCR reads via MiXCR and lists one record per CDR3 protein. The sample lists fewer than 120,000 distinct CDR3 sequences, about 87% occurring once. Study outcomes and limitations: Tumor tissue had significantly higher TCR diversity than normal lung. Tumor TCR diversity, when higher, was linked to shorter survival.

Sequencing was done on a sample of lung tumor tissue. This clonotype was sampled from a man between 65 and 85 years old with non-small cell lung cancer.

The CDR3 sequence: CAIWSPGPSSHDQFF. DNA for the CDR3: TGCGCCATCTGGTCCCCGGGACCCTCTTCTCATGACCAGTTCTTC. The chain links TRBV10-2 to TRBJ2-1; D may be TRBD1 or TRBD2 (5 bases each). This CDR3 region has 15 residues. The germline CDR1 and CDR2 sequences are WSHSY and SAAADI.